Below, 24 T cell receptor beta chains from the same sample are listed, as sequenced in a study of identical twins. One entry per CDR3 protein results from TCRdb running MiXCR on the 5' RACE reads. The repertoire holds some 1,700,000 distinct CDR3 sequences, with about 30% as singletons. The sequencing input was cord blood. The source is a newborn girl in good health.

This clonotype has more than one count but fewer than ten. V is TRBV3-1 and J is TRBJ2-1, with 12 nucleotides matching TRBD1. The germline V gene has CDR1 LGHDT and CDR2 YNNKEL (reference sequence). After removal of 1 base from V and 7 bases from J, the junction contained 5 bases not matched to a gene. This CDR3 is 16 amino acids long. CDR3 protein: CASSQVPGQGANEQFF. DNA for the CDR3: TGTGCCAGCAGCCAAGTCCCGGGACAGGGGGCGAATGAGCAGTTCTTC.

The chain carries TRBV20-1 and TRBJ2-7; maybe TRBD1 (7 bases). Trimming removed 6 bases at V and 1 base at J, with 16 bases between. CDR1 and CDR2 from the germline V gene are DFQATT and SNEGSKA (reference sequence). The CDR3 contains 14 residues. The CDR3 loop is CSAETGDFSYEQYF. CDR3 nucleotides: TGCAGTGCGGAAACAGGGGACTTTTCCTACGAGCAGTACTTC.

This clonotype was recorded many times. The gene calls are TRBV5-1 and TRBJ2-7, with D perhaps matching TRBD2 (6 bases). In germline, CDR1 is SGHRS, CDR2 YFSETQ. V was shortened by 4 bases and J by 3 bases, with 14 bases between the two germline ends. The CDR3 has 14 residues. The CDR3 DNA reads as TGCGCCAGCAGCGGCCGGGACTTCCTCTACGAGCAGTACTTC. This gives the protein CASSGRDFLYEQYF.

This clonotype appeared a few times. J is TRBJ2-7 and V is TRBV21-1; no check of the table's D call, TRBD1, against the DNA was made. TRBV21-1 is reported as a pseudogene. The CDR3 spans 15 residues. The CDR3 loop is CASSKKQGAFYEQYF. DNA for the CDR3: TGTGCCAGCAGCAAAAAACAAGGGGCTTTCTACGAGCAGTACTTC.

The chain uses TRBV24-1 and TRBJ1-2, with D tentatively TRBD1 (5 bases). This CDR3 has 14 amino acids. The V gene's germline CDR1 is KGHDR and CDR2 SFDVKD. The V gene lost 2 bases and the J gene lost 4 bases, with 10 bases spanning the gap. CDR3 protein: CATSDSGGGYGYTF. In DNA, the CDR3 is TGTGCCACCAGTGATTCTGGTGGGGGCTATGGCTACACCTTC.

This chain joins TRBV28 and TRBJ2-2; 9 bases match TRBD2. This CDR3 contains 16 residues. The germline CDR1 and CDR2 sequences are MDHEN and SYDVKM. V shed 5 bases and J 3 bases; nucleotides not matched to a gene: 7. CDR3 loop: CASSSSGSSDTGELFF. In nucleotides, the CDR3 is TGTGCCAGCAGTAGTAGCGGGAGTTCGGACACCGGGGAGCTGTTTTTT.

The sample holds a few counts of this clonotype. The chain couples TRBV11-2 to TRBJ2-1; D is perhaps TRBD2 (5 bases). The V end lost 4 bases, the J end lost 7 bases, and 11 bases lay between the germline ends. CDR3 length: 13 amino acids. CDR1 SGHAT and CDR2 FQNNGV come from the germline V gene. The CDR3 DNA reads TGTGCCAGCAGCTGGAAAACGGGGAATGAGCAGTTCTTC. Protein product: CASSWKTGNEQFF.

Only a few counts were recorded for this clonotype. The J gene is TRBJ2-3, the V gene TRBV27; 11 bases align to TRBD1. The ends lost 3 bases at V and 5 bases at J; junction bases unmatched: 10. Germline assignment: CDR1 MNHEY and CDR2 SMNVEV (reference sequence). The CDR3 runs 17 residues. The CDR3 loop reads CASSFLSGTGGGDTQYF. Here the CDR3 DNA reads TGTGCCAGCAGTTTTCTGTCCGGGACAGGGGGTGGAGATACGCAGTATTTT.

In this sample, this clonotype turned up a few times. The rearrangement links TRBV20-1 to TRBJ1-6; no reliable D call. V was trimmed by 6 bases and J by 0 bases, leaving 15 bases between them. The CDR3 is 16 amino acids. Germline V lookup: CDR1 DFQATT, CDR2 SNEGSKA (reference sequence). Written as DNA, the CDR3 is TGCAGTGCCGCCAGGCCCGGTAACTCCTATAATTCACCCCTCCACTTT. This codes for CSAARPGNSYNSPLHF.

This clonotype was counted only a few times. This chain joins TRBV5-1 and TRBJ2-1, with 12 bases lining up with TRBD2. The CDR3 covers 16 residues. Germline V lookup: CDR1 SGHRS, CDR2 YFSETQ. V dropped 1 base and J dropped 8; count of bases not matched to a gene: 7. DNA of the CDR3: TGCGCCAGCAGCTTGACTAGCGGGGGGTCTGATGATGAGCAGTTCTTC. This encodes CASSLTSGGSDDEQFF.

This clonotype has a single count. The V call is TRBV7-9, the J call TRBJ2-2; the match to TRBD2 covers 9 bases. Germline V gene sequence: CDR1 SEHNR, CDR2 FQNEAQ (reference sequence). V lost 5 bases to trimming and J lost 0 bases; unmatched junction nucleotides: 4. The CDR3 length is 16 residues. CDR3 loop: CASSGSGRANTGELFF. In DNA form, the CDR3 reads TGTGCCAGCAGCGGTAGCGGGAGAGCGAACACCGGGGAGCTGTTTTTT.

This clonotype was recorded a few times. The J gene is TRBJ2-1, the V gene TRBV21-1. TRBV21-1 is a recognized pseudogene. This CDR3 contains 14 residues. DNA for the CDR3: TGTGCCAGCAGCAAAAAAGCCCTCCACAATGAGCAGTTCTTC. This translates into CASSKKALHNEQFF.

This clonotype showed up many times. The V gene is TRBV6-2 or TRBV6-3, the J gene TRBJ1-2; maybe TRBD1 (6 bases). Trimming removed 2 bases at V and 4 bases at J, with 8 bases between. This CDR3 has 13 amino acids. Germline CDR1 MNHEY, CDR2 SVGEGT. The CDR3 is CASSYQGSYGYTF. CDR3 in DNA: TGTGCCAGCAGTTACCAGGGGAGCTATGGCTACACCTTC.

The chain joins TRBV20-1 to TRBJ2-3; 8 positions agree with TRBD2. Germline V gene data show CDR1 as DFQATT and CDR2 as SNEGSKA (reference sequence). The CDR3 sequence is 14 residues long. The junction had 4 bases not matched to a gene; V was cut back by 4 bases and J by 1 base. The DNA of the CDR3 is TGCAGTGCTACAAGCGGGAGCGGCACAGATACGCAGTATTTT. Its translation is CSATSGSGTDTQYF.

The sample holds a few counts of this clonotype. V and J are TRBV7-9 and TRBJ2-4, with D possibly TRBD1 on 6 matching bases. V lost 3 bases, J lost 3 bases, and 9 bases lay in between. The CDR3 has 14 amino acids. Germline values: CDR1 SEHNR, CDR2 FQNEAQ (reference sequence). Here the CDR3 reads CASSLGAGKNIQYF. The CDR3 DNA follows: TGTGCCAGCAGCTTGGGGGCGGGCAAAAACATTCAGTACTTC.

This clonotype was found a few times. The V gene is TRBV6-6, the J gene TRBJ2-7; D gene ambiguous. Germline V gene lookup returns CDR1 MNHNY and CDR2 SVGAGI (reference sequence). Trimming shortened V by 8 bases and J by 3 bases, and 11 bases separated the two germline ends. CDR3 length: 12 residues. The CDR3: CASADRRYEQYF. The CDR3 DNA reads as TGTGCCAGCGCCGACCGCCGCTACGAGCAGTACTTC.

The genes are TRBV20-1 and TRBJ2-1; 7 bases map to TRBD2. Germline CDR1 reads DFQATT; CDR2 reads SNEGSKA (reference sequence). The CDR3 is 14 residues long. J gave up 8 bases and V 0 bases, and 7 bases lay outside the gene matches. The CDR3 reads CSARDHGSGHEQFF. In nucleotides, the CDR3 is TGCAGTGCTAGAGATCATGGTAGCGGGCATGAGCAGTTCTTC.

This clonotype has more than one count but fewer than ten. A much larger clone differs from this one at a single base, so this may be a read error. CDR3 in amino acids: CASSHGHYGYTF. CDR3 nucleotide sequence: TGTGCCAGCAGCCACGGACACTATGGCTACACCTTC. The V gene is TRBV7-2, the J gene TRBJ1-2; D is uncertain. Germline V gives CDR1 SGHTA, CDR2 FQGNSA. The CDR3 consists of 12 residues. The V end lost 5 bases, the J end lost 3 bases, and 7 bases lay between the germline ends.

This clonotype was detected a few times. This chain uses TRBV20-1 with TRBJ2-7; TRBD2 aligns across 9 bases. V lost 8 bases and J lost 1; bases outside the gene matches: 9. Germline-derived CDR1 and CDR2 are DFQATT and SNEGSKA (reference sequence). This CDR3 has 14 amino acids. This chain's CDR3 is CSQGLAGSSYEQYF. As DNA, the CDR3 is TGCAGTCAGGGGCTAGCGGGGAGTTCCTACGAGCAGTACTTC.

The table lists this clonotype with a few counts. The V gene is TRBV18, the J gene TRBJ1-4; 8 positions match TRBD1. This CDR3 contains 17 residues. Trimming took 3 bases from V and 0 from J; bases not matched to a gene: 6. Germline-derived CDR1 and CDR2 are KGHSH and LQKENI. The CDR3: CASSPRTGTATNEKLFF. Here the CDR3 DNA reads TGTGCCAGCTCACCCCGGACAGGGACTGCAACTAATGAAAAACTGTTTTTT.

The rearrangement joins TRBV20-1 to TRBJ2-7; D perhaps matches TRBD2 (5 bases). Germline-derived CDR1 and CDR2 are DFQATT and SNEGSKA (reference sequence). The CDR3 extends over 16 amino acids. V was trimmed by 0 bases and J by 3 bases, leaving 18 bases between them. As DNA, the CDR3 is TGCAGTGCTAGAGAGAACGGAAGGAGGTTGGGCTACGAGCAGTACTTC. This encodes CSARENGRRLGYEQYF.

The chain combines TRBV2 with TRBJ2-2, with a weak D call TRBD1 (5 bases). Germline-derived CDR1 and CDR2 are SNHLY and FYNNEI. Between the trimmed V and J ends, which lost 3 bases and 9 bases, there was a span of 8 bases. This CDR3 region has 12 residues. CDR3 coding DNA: TGTGCCAGCAGTGACAGGGCCCGGGAGCTGTTTTTT. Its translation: CASSDRARELFF.

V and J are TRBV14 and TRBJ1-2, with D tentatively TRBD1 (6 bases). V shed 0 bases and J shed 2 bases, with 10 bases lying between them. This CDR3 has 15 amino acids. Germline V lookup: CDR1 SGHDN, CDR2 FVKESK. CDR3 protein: CASSQELGGNYGYTF. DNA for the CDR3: TGTGCCAGCAGCCAAGAATTAGGGGGAAACTATGGCTACACCTTC.

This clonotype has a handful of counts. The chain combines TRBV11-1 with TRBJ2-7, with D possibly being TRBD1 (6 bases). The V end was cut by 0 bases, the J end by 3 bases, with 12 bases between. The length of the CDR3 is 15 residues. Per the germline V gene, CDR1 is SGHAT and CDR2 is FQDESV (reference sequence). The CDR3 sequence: CASSLAGDRFYEQYF. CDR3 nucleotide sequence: TGTGCCAGCAGCTTAGCGGGAGACAGGTTCTACGAGCAGTACTTC.